This paragraph reports one T cell receptor beta chain. The antigen this receptor binds is unknown. Base qualities are not at hand, and no much larger clone is one base apart. V lost 4 bases and J lost 0 bases; the stretch between them is 11 bases long. Taken from cysteine to phenylalanine, the CDR3 has 14 residues. Solely the CDR3 DNA is kept, with 42 bases framed from the first base. CDR1 and CDR2, per the germline V gene (reference sequence), are SGHNT and YYREEE. The donors belonged to the validation cohort of about 120 subjects, which was separate from the roughly 680-subject first cohort. The receptor library was made with the immunoSEQ multiplex PCR assay. The original methods were these. A statistical classification framework was developed to diagnose cytomegalovirus status using the catalog of TCR beta chain sequences. TCRdb took this table from immuneACCESS and kept in-frame rearrangements with V and J called. Such tables lack part of the clones; where checked against another copy, unresolved V genes explain under half of the gap, and the rest is unexplained. The DNA gave D and trimming, while V, J and clone size come from that table. The table for this sample lists 140,000 to 150,000 clones; less than 95% of them were counted only once. Together, the top ten hold 1.8% of the sample.

The sample comes from a study of cytomegalovirus exposure and HLA in healthy donors (TCRdb year 2017). Background on the whole study: The 650 to 750 repertoires of the first cohort and the roughly 110 validation repertoires were produced on the same platform, according to a later analysis. The aim of the study was to test whether cataloging public T cell receptors could identify signatures of past pathogen exposure. To predict cytomegalovirus infection status, the study brought together high-throughput TCR immunosequencing, statistical association of individual TCRs with disease status, and machine learning. In addition to the first cohort of 666 subjects, a separate validation cohort of under 150 different subjects was used. Broader findings and caveats from the paper: A later analysis had no HLA typing for the validation cohort, so co-occurrence there was scored across all 120 repertoires. The study listed 164 TCR beta chains as associated with cytomegalovirus. Across donors, most TCR sequences were observed very rarely, whereas some public TCRs were present in many individuals. It was suggested by the authors that the approach could potentially be generalized to other disease states and immunological phenotypes. Cytomegalovirus status was reported to be diagnosed by the classifier with high specificity and sensitivity in both the original and validation cohorts. In vitro tests confirmed that three of the cytomegalovirus-associated TCR beta chains recognize cytomegalovirus antigens. In a later analysis, TCRs clustered in the first cohort were found to also tend to co-occur in the approximately 110 validation repertoires, with 94% of cluster scores above 0.

The TCR comes from a young man in good health and CMV-seropositive. Specimen: PBMCs. This chain is built from TRBV5-4 and TRBJ2-7, with a weak D call of TRBD1 (6 bases match). The DNA sequence reads TGTGCCAGCAGCCAAACACAGGGCTCCTACGAGCAGTACTTC. Its amino acids are CASSQTQGSYEQYF.